This T cell receptor beta chain appears in the sequencing data of a study of blood T cell repertoires in COVID-19. About the study: Sample material is recorded as cDNA or gDNA derived from T cells, B-cell-depleted T cells, or PBMCs.

Per the original methods: Quantification of nucleated cells was approximated via reference gene primer amplification. Repertoires were generated with immunoSEQ multiplex PCR, while TCRdb's copy carries only in-frame clones and drops some. The D gene and trimming were derived from the DNA, and the V and J assignments and clone size from that table. Of under 110,000 clones listed, over 70% are singletons. V shed 0 bases and J shed 7 bases, with 18 bases lying between them. Germline CDR1 and CDR2: SGHAT and FQNNGV. The CDR3 sequence is 17 residues long. Material: peripheral blood. J is TRBJ1-4 and V is TRBV11-2, with no clear D. The clonotype was recovered from a human donor with acute or convalescent COVID-19. The donor label of this sample is uncertain. The CDR3 region is CASSLDQFVRPGEKLFF. The CDR3 DNA is TGTGCCAGCAGCTTAGATCAGTTTGTACGCCCGGGTGAAAAACTGTTTTTT.